This TCR beta chain was captured in a study of blood T cell repertoires in COVID-19. Overall study context: The samples span acute and convalescent COVID-19 from the United States, Italy and Spain. Nucleic acid was either cDNA or gDNA, and it came from T cells, B-cell-depleted T cells, or PBMCs.

Original analysis: Nucleated cell number was recorded as an estimate derived from reference gene primer amplification. Sequencing was performed with immunoSEQ multiplex PCR; in TCRdb, only in-frame clones are kept and a portion is missing. That table supplies the V and J calls and clone size; D and trimming were determined from the DNA. The sample records around 50,000 clones, 85% being singletons. This CDR3 spans 12 amino acids. The germline V gene encodes CDR1 WNHNN and CDR2 SYGVQD (reference sequence). V was shortened by 5 bases and J by 3 bases, with 5 bases between the two germline ends. This TCR was recovered from a middle-aged man with active COVID-19. Sequencing input: peripheral blood. The chain links TRBV10-1 to TRBJ2-1; D not certain. The CDR3: CASSYSYNEQFF. The CDR3 nucleotides read TGCGCCAGCAGTTACAGCTACAATGAGCAGTTCTTC.